The next 30 T cell receptor beta chains were all read from a single sample in a study of STAT5B mutations in CD4+ large granular lymphocyte leukemia. Here immunoSEQ multiplex PCR was the method, and the copy in TCRdb shows in-frame clones only, minus some. This sample has about 46,000 clones; roughly four fifths occur once, and the top ten carry 0.3% to 0.45%. Sequenced input: CD4+ T cells from blood buffy coats. These TCRs come from a human donor in good health.

V and J are TRBV19 and TRBJ1-1, with D possibly matching TRBD1 (6 bases). The V gene lost 7 bases and the J gene lost 5 bases, with 17 bases spanning the gap. The V gene's germline CDR1 is LNHDA and CDR2 SQIVND (reference sequence). The CDR3 consists of 14 residues. The CDR3 sequence: CASKGMTGGTEAFF. The DNA of the CDR3 is TGTGCCAGTAAGGGAATGACAGGTGGGACTGAAGCTTTCTTT.

This rearrangement joins TRBV6-5 to TRBJ1-2; D call uncertain. Between the trimmed V and J ends, which lost 5 bases and 7 bases, there was a span of 17 bases. The germline V gene has CDR1 MNHEY and CDR2 SVGAGI. The CDR3 contains 14 residues. CDR3 region: CASSRLTAEGGYTF. The CDR3 DNA reads as TGTGCCAGCAGTCGCCTGACGGCTGAAGGTGGCTACACCTTC.

This chain connects TRBV28 to TRBJ2-7, with TRBD2 as a possible D gene (5 bases). This CDR3 spans 12 amino acids. Trimming pared 8 bases from V and 3 bases from J, leaving 11 bases between. The germline gives CDR1 MDHEN, CDR2 SYDVKM. CDR3 DNA: TGTGCCAGCGGCGGGTGGCTCTACGAGCAGTACTTC. It translates to CASGGWLYEQYF.

This clone was found a few times. The V call is TRBV6-6, the J call TRBJ1-3; 9 bases are a match to TRBD1. The CDR3 covers 16 residues. V shed 6 bases and J 0 bases; nucleotides not matched to a gene: 6. Germline V gene lookup returns CDR1 MNHNY and CDR2 SVGAGI (reference sequence). The CDR3 DNA reads TGTGCCAGCAGGACCGGGACAGGGAACTCTGGAAACACCATATATTTT. It translates to CASRTGTGNSGNTIYF.

The rearrangement joins TRBV30 to TRBJ1-5, with D possibly being TRBD1 (5 bases). V lost 1 base and J 7 bases, leaving 8 bases between the germline ends. The V gene's germline CDR1 is GTSNPN and CDR2 SVGIG (reference sequence). This CDR3 region has 12 residues. The CDR3 nucleotides are TGTGCCTGGAGTGGAAGGGGACAGCCCCAGCATTTT. Protein: CAWSGRGQPQHF.

Only one count was recorded for this clone. DNA of the CDR3: TGTGCCAGCAGCTTAGATCAAGGGTCCTACGAGCAGTACTTC. The encoded protein is CASSLDQGSYEQYF. V is TRBV7-6 and J is TRBJ2-7; D ambiguous. Trimming pared 1 base from V and 1 base from J, leaving 8 bases between. The CDR3 consists of 14 residues. CDR1 and CDR2 (germline): SGHVS, FNYEAQ.

V is TRBV6-6 and J is TRBJ1-5, with D possibly TRBD1 on 5 matching bases. Germline CDR1 and CDR2: MNHNY and SVGAGI (reference sequence). V lost 6 bases, J lost 3 bases, and 18 bases lay in between. CDR3 size: 16 residues. CDR3 protein: CASSSGGGANNQPQHF. In DNA, the CDR3 is TGTGCCAGCAGCTCCGGGGGGGGAGCGAACAATCAGCCCCAGCATTTT.

The chain links TRBV11-3 to TRBJ2-5; 11 bases agree with TRBD2. V gave up 6 bases and J gave up 1 base; unmatched junction bases: 7. CDR3 length equals 16 residues. Germline assignment: CDR1 SGHNT and CDR2 YENEEA. The CDR3 bases are TGTGCCAGCAGTCGCAGACTAGCGGGAAGCCAAGAGACCCAGTACTTC. Its protein is CASSRRLAGSQETQYF.

This clone showed up just once. The rearrangement links TRBV5-1 to TRBJ2-1; weak D call: TRBD2 (6 bases). The CDR3 runs to 18 residues. Trimming left V 4 bases short and J 1 base short, with 21 bases between. Germline CDR1 SGHRS, CDR2 YFSETQ. The CDR3 region is CASSPLIGGVRSYNEQFF. For the CDR3, the DNA is TGCGCCAGCAGCCCACTAATCGGGGGAGTGAGGTCCTACAATGAGCAGTTCTTC.

The V gene is TRBV11-2, the J gene TRBJ1-1; 9 positions agree with TRBD1. Germline V gene lookup returns CDR1 SGHAT and CDR2 FQNNGV. Unmatched junction bases numbered 6, after V lost 3 bases and J lost 1 base. CDR3 length: 16 amino acids. CDR3 nucleotide sequence: TGTGCCAGCAGCTTCCTACCGGGACAGGGGAACACTGAAGCTTTCTTT. It is translated as CASSFLPGQGNTEAFF. The whole variable domain, filled in from reference TRBV11-2 and TRBJ1-1, reads EAGVAQSPRYKIIEKRQSVAFWCNPISGHATLYWYQQILGQGPKLLIQFQNNGVVDDSQLPKDRFSAERLKGVDSTLKIQPAKLEDSAVYLCASSFLPGQGNTEAFFGQGTRLTVV.

The gene calls are TRBV10-3 and TRBJ2-7; possible D gene TRBD1, 7 bases. V shed 2 bases and J shed 4 bases, with 12 bases lying between them. Germline V gene data show CDR1 as ENHRY and CDR2 as SYGVKD. The CDR3 covers 14 residues. CDR3 sequence: CAISEGRDRYEQYF. In DNA form, the CDR3 reads TGTGCCATCAGTGAGGGGCGGGACAGATACGAGCAGTACTTC.

The chain recombines TRBV5-1 with TRBJ2-7, with TRBD1 as a possible D gene (5 bases). V was pared by 4 bases and J by 6 bases, with 11 bases between. Looked up from germline, CDR1 is SGHRS and CDR2 is YFSETQ. The CDR3 extends over 12 amino acids. The CDR3 nucleotides are TGCGCCAGCAGCGTTACAGGACCCGAGCAGTACTTC. It encodes CASSVTGPEQYF.

The V call is TRBV10-1, the J call TRBJ2-7; either TRBD1 or TRBD2 may supply D (6 bases each). Trimming took 4 bases from V and 4 from J, leaving 17 bases between them. The CDR3 totals 15 residues. CDR1 is WNHNN, CDR2 SYGVQD, per germline (reference sequence). Here the CDR3 reads CASSGRRGSSYEQYF. The CDR3 DNA is TGCGCCAGCAGTGGCCGGAGGGGGTCCTCTTACGAGCAGTACTTC.

The CDR3 DNA is TGTGCCAGCAGCTTACGGAGGTTTGGCAATCAGCCCCAGCATTTT. Its translation: CASSLRRFGNQPQHF. V is TRBV7-8 and J is TRBJ1-5, with D unresolved. The ends were cut back, 2 bases at V and 2 bases at J, with 10 bases in the middle. CDR1 is SGHVS and CDR2 is FQNEAQ in the germline V gene. This CDR3 contains 15 residues. The full variable domain, with the rest looked up from reference TRBV7-8 and TRBJ1-5, is GAGVSQSPRYKVAKRGQDVALRCDPISGHVSLFWYQQALGQGPEFLTYFQNEAQLDKSGLPSDRFFAERPEGSVSTLKIQRTQQEDSAVYLCASSLRRFGNQPQHFGDGTRLSIL.

The V gene is TRBV28, the J gene TRBJ1-5, with 7 bases fitting TRBD1. This CDR3 comprises 14 residues. Germline assignment: CDR1 MDHEN and CDR2 SYDVKM. V lost 0 bases, J lost 4 bases, and 0 bases stayed unmatched. As DNA, the CDR3 is TGTGCCAGCAGTTTATGGGACAGGAATCAGCCCCAGCATTTT. Amino acids: CASSLWDRNQPQHF.

The V gene is TRBV27, the J gene TRBJ2-3; TRBD2 aligns across 9 bases. The CDR3 is 15 residues long. V trimming: 5 bases; J trimming: 1 base; junction bases outside the gene matches: 4. The V gene's germline CDR1 is MNHEY and CDR2 SMNVEV (reference sequence). CDR3 nucleotides: TGTGCCAGCAGTGGGAGGACTAGCGGCACAGATACGCAGTATTTT. Translating gives CASSGRTSGTDTQYF.

This clone is a singleton in its sample. The chain uses TRBV29-1 and TRBJ2-1; 7 nucleotides match TRBD1. The CDR3 sequence is 15 residues long. With V trimmed by 7 bases and J by 0 bases, 9 bases remained unmatched. From germline, CDR1 is SQVTM and CDR2 ANQGSEA. CDR3 protein: CSALGGSGSYNEQFF. In DNA form, the CDR3 reads TGCAGCGCCCTAGGGGGCTCGGGCTCCTACAATGAGCAGTTCTTC.

The chain uses TRBV6-5 and TRBJ1-4; TRBD1 agrees at 7 bases. The CDR3 runs to 14 residues. V trimming: 4 bases; J trimming: 6 bases; junction bases outside the gene matches: 5. Germline assignment: CDR1 MNHEY and CDR2 SVGAGI. DNA of the CDR3: TGTGCCAGCAGTTCTCCGGGACAGCATGAAAAACTGTTTTTT. The encoded protein is CASSSPGQHEKLFF.

The J gene is TRBJ1-1, the V gene TRBV29-1, with 7 nucleotides matching TRBD1. In germline, CDR1 is SQVTM, CDR2 ANQGSEA. The J segment lost 3 bases and the V segment lost 2 bases, leaving 6 bases of the junction unmatched. This CDR3 has 14 amino acids. CDR3 DNA sequence: TGCAGCGTTGAAAGACAGGGATTGGACACTGAAGCTTTCTTT. Protein sequence: CSVERQGLDTEAFF.

This clone was recorded once. The chain joins TRBV5-6 to TRBJ1-1; 7 bases are shared with TRBD1. The J segment lost 3 bases and the V segment lost 6 bases, leaving 17 bases of the junction unmatched. This CDR3 is built from 17 residues. CDR1 is SGHDT, CDR2 YYEEEE, per germline. The DNA of the CDR3 is TGTGCCAGCACCCCTTGGGGGTATACCCAGGGGGACACTGAAGCTTTCTTT. Its protein is CASTPWGYTQGDTEAFF.

In this sample, this clone turned up a few times. This chain connects TRBV6-1 to TRBJ1-5, with a tentative D call TRBD1 (5 bases). The CDR3 runs to 14 residues. Germline CDR1 MNHNS, CDR2 SASEGT. V lost 7 bases and J 0 bases, leaving 10 bases between the germline ends. The CDR3 is CASTTGVSNQPQHF. The CDR3 region has the DNA TGTGCCAGCACCACGGGGGTTAGCAATCAGCCCCAGCATTTT.

This clone was observed a handful of times. The chain combines TRBV9 with TRBJ1-2; tentatively, D is TRBD1 (6 bases). V was cut by 3 bases and J by 8 bases, with 17 bases left in between. CDR3 length equals 14 residues. Germline V gene lookup returns CDR1 SGDLS and CDR2 YYNGEE. CDR3 bases: TGTGCCAGCAGCGCGCGAGCAGGGGCGCAGGGCTACACCTTC. It codes for CASSARAGAQGYTF.

V is TRBV6-6 and J is TRBJ1-2; maybe TRBD1 (6 bases). CDR1 and CDR2 (germline): MNHNY, SVGAGI (reference sequence). CDR3 length equals 14 residues. Trimming shortened V by 2 bases and J by 4 bases, and 11 bases separated the two germline ends. CDR3 sequence (DNA): TGTGCCAGCAGTTACGAGGGGGTTGGCTATGGCTACACCTTC. It specifies CASSYEGVGYGYTF.

The chain couples TRBV4-1 to TRBJ2-3; 8 nucleotides line up with TRBD2. The CDR3 is made up of 17 amino acids. V lost 4 bases and J lost 3; bases outside the gene matches: 12. In germline, CDR1 is MGHRA, CDR2 YSYEKL. In nucleotides, the CDR3 is TGCGCCAGCAGCCTCCAAAGAACCGGGAGGGGGACAGATACGCAGTATTTT. It codes for CASSLQRTGRGTDTQYF.

This rearrangement joins TRBV19 to TRBJ1-3, with 10 bases matching TRBD1. CDR1 and CDR2 from the germline V gene are LNHDA and SQIVND (reference sequence). Trimming removed 5 bases from V and 2 bases from J; junction bases left unmatched: 3. The CDR3 contains 15 residues. CDR3 in amino acids: CASSVGQGTGNTIYF. As DNA, the CDR3 is TGTGCCAGTAGTGTGGGACAGGGGACTGGAAACACCATATATTTT.

The CDR3 DNA reads as TGCGCCAGCAGCTTGGTGGCAGGGGGAGCCGGGGAGCTGTTTTTT. This gives the protein CASSLVAGGAGELFF. The chain uses TRBV5-1 and TRBJ2-2, with 7 bases aligning to TRBD1. The junction had 5 bases not matched to a gene; V was cut back by 0 bases and J by 6 bases. CDR1 SGHRS and CDR2 YFSETQ come from the germline V gene. There are 15 residues in the CDR3.

The V gene is TRBV4-1, the J gene TRBJ2-5, with D perhaps matching TRBD1 or TRBD2 (5 bases each). The CDR3 spans 17 residues. The germline V and J ends were trimmed by 1 base and 2 bases, with 17 bases remaining between them. The germline CDR1 and CDR2 sequences are MGHRA and YSYEKL. CDR3 coding DNA: TGCGCCAGCAGCCAAGTCGCTTCCAGGGACGGACAAGAGACCCAGTACTTC. It encodes CASSQVASRDGQETQYF.

As DNA, the CDR3 is TGCGCCAGCAGCCCCCGGGAGTGGCCGGATGAAAAACTGTTTTTT. Translation: CASSPREWPDEKLFF. The chain uses TRBV4-1 and TRBJ1-4; D not certain. Trimming took off 4 bases at V and 6 bases at J, with 15 bases between the two ends. CDR1 MGHRA and CDR2 YSYEKL come from the germline V gene. There are 15 residues in the CDR3.

The chain recombines TRBV19 with TRBJ2-3; 8 nucleotides align to TRBD2. CDR1 is LNHDA and CDR2 is SQIVND in the germline V gene (reference sequence). The CDR3 is 15 amino acids. The V and J ends lost 1 base and 3 bases, in that order; junction bases with no gene match: 3. The CDR3 protein is CASSIAGGGTDTQYF. CDR3 DNA sequence: TGTGCCAGTAGTATAGCGGGAGGGGGTACAGATACGCAGTATTTT.

V and J are TRBV5-4 and TRBJ2-7; 9 bases map to TRBD2. J was trimmed by 5 bases and V by 0 bases; bases with no gene match: 3. The CDR3 has 14 amino acids. The germline V gene encodes CDR1 SGHNT and CDR2 YYREEE (reference sequence). The CDR3 sequence is CASSLGGLAHEQYF. The CDR3 nucleotides read TGTGCCAGCAGCTTGGGGGGACTAGCCCACGAGCAGTACTTC.